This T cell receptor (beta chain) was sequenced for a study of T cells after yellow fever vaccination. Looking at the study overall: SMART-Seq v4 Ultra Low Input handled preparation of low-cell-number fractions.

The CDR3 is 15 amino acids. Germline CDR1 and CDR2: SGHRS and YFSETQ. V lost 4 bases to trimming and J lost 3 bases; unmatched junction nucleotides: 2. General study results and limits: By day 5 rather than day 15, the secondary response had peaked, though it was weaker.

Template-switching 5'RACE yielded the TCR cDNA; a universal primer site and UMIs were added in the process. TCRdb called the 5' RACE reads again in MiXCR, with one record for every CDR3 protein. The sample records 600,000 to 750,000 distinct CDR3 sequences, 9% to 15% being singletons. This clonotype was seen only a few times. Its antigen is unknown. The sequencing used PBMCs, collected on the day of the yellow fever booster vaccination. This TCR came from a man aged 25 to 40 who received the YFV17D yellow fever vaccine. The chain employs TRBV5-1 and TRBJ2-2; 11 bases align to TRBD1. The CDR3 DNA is TGCGCCAGCAGCCCGGACAGGGGGCACACCGGGGAGCTGTTTTTT. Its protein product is CASSPDRGHTGELFF.